Presented here are 19 T cell receptor beta chains from one specimen sequenced in a study of blood T cell repertoires in COVID-19. This table comes from immunoSEQ multiplex PCR, and its TCRdb copy is limited to in-frame clones, with some not included. The data show approximately 160,000 clones, with more than 70% seen just once and about 7.3% held by the top ten. Sequencing used peripheral blood. The receptors come from a man over 45 with active or convalescent COVID-19.

This chain joins TRBV19 and TRBJ1-2; TRBD1 matches at 9 bases. The trim removed 7 bases at V and 4 bases at J, leaving 4 bases unmatched. CDR3 size: 13 residues. Looked up from germline, CDR1 is LNHDA and CDR2 is SQIVND (reference sequence). Here the CDR3 DNA reads TGTGCCAGTACCCCGGGACAGGGCTATGGCTACACCTTC. The encoded protein is CASTPGQGYGYTF.

The V call is TRBV7-9, the J call TRBJ1-1; unclear D gene. From germline, CDR1 is SEHNR and CDR2 FQNEAQ (reference sequence). There are 13 residues in the CDR3. Trimming removed 5 bases at V and 2 bases at J, with 9 bases between. This CDR3 is CASSPGLNTEAFF. CDR3 nucleotide sequence: TGTGCCAGCAGCCCGGGATTAAACACTGAAGCTTTCTTT. Using reference TRBV7-9 and TRBJ1-1 for the parts outside the CDR3, the full variable domain is DTGVSQNPRHKITKRGQNVTFRCDPISEHNRLYWYRQTLGQGPEFLTYFQNEAQLEKSRLLSDRFSAERPKGSFSTLEIQRTEQGDSAMYLCASSPGLNTEAFFGQGTRLTVV.

The chain employs TRBV6-6 and TRBJ1-6; TRBD1 might be the D (5 bases). The V and J ends lost 3 bases and 10 bases respectively, with 19 bases between them. The CDR3 extends over 16 amino acids. Germline CDR1 reads MNHNY; CDR2 reads SVGAGI (reference sequence). CDR3 loop: CASSYRLGGVESPLHF. CDR3 bases: TGTGCCAGCAGTTATCGACTCGGGGGAGTGGAATCACCCCTCCACTTT.

This chain links TRBV7-9 with TRBJ1-4; D is undetermined. V shed 1 base and J shed 0 bases, with 6 bases lying between them. This CDR3 is 15 amino acids long. The germline gives CDR1 SEHNR, CDR2 FQNEAQ (reference sequence). The CDR3 bases are TGTGCCAGCAGCTTAGAAGCTGCAACTAATGAAAAACTGTTTTTT. This translates into CASSLEAATNEKLFF.

This clone was detected only a few times. The V gene is TRBV7-2, the J gene TRBJ2-1; no reliable D call. Trimming removed 1 base from V and 9 bases from J, with 10 bases in between. This CDR3 region has 13 residues. Germline V CDR1 and CDR2: SGHTA, FQGNSA. This CDR3 reads CASSLVRSSEQFF. CDR3 in DNA: TGTGCCAGCAGCTTAGTACGTTCGAGTGAGCAGTTCTTC.

The count of this clone is one. A read error may produce the germline difference seen at one junction end. At the DNA level, this CDR3 is encoded by other sequences in the same sample as well. The chain couples TRBV5-1 to TRBJ1-1, with D maybe TRBD1 (5 bases). The CDR3 spans 15 residues. Germline CDR1 SGHRS, CDR2 YFSETQ. The CDR3: CASSGRGARNTEAFF. The CDR3 DNA follows: TGCGCCAGCAGTGGGAGGGGAGCTCGGAACACTGAAGCTTTCTTC.

This clone was counted once. J is TRBJ1-2 and V is TRBV4-3, with D tentatively TRBD1 (6 bases). The CDR3 is 14 residues long. The V gene lost 3 bases and the J gene lost 5 bases, with 13 bases spanning the gap. Germline V gene sequence: CDR1 LGHNA, CDR2 YSLEER. The CDR3 protein is CASSHPGTNYGYTF. The CDR3 DNA is TGCGCCAGCAGCCACCCAGGGACAAATTATGGCTACACCTTC.

The gene calls are TRBV7-6 and TRBJ1-3; D gene uncertain. V shed 1 base and J shed 1 base, with 5 bases lying between them. Germline V gene data show CDR1 as SGHVS and CDR2 as FNYEAQ. This CDR3 comprises 14 residues. CDR3 coding DNA: TGTGCCAGCAGCTTAGGAGTTTCTGGAAACACCATATATTTT. Its protein product is CASSLGVSGNTIYF. The full variable domain, its missing parts supplied by reference TRBV7-6 and TRBJ1-3, is GAGVSQSPRYKVTKRGQDVALRCDPISGHVSLYWYRQALGQGPEFLTYFNYEAQQDKSGLPNDRFSAERPEGSISTLTIQRTEQRDSAMYRCASSLGVSGNTIYFGEGSWLTVV.

This clone occurred a few times. The genes are TRBV9 and TRBJ1-1; D gene uncertain. V dropped 3 bases and J dropped 5 bases, with 11 bases sitting between them. This CDR3 region has 13 residues. CDR1 is SGDLS, CDR2 YYNGEE, per germline. In DNA, the CDR3 is TGTGCCAGCAGCGGAGGAGAGGGTACTGAAGCTTTCTTT. Residues: CASSGGEGTEAFF. Combining the CDR3 with reference TRBV9 and TRBJ1-1 gives the whole variable domain DSGVTQTPKHLITATGQRVTLRCSPRSGDLSVYWYQQSLDQGLQFLIQYYNGEERAKGNILERFSAQQFPDLHSELNLSSLELGDSALYFCASSGGEGTEAFFGQGTRLTVV.

This sequence joins TRBV9 and TRBJ2-1, with a weak D call TRBD1 (7 bases). The germline V and J ends were trimmed by 4 bases and 6 bases, with 23 bases remaining between them. This CDR3 contains 17 residues. Germline CDR1 is SGDLS and CDR2 is YYNGEE. This CDR3 reads CASSPRGGGGLLNEQFF. The CDR3 region has the DNA TGTGCCAGCAGCCCCCGAGGTGGAGGGGGCCTCCTCAATGAGCAGTTCTTC.

This chain links TRBV5-4 with TRBJ1-1; TRBD1 is a possible D gene (6 bases). The CDR3 is made up of 15 amino acids. Between the trimmed V and J ends, which lost 4 bases and 0 bases, there was a span of 13 bases. Germline V gene lookup returns CDR1 SGHNT and CDR2 YYREEE (reference sequence). The CDR3 here is CASSVGDTLNTEAFF. The CDR3 DNA follows: TGTGCCAGCAGCGTTGGGGACACGCTGAACACTGAAGCTTTCTTT.

This clone appeared once. The J gene is TRBJ2-2, the V gene TRBV4-3; a weak D match, TRBD2 (6 bases). The CDR3 sequence is 16 residues long. V was trimmed by 0 bases and J by 4 bases, leaving 12 bases between them. Germline CDR1 reads LGHNA; CDR2 reads YSLEER. The CDR3 sequence: CASSQDGLAPTGELFF. The CDR3 bases are TGCGCCAGCAGCCAAGACGGTCTAGCGCCCACCGGGGAGCTGTTTTTT.

The V call is TRBV4-2, the J call TRBJ2-7, with D possibly being TRBD2 (6 bases). V lost 5 bases to trimming and J lost 0 bases, with 14 bases between them. There are 15 residues in the CDR3. CDR1 is LGHNA, CDR2 YNFKEQ, per germline. The CDR3 reads CASSWGLSSSYEQYF. The CDR3, as DNA: TGTGCCAGCAGCTGGGGACTGTCGAGCTCCTACGAGCAGTACTTC.

CDR3 DNA sequence: TGTGCCAGCAGCCAAGCTAGCGGCGGGAACACCGGGGAGCTGTTTTTT. Its protein product is CASSQASGGNTGELFF. J is TRBJ2-2 and V is TRBV4-2; 7 bases are a match to TRBD2. Germline V lookup: CDR1 LGHNA, CDR2 YNFKEQ. V dropped 1 base and J dropped 1; count of bases not matched to a gene: 3. This CDR3 contains 16 residues.

This rearrangement joins TRBV6-2 or TRBV6-3 to TRBJ1-1; TRBD1 matches at 7 bases. This CDR3 contains 15 residues. From germline, CDR1 is MNHEY and CDR2 SVGEGT. The J segment lost 5 bases and the V segment lost 0 bases, leaving 6 bases of the junction unmatched. CDR3 coding DNA: TGTGCCAGCAGTTACTCGTTTTCAGGGGGGACTGAAGCTTTCTTT. The encoded protein is CASSYSFSGGTEAFF.

V and J are TRBV14 and TRBJ2-6; 7 nucleotides agree with TRBD1. The V gene's germline CDR1 is SGHDN and CDR2 FVKESK. The V segment lost 4 bases and the J segment 1 base; nucleotides outside the gene matches: 10. The length of the CDR3 is 18 residues. CDR3 region: CASSPIAGTESGANVLTF. Written as DNA, the CDR3 is TGTGCCAGCAGCCCGATAGCCGGGACAGAATCTGGGGCCAACGTCCTGACTTTC.

V is TRBV10-3 and J is TRBJ2-7; TRBD2 aligns across 11 bases. V shed 4 bases and J 4 bases; nucleotides not matched to a gene: 9. The CDR3 loop spans 16 amino acids. Germline V gene data show CDR1 as ENHRY and CDR2 as SYGVKD. For the CDR3, the DNA is TGTGCCATCAGTGGCCCCACTAGCGGGAGCACGTACGAGCAGTACTTC. Translation gives CAISGPTSGSTYEQYF.

The CDR3: CATSRDSGGANEQFF. The CDR3 DNA sequence: TGTGCCACCAGCAGAGATAGCGGGGGGGCCAATGAGCAGTTCTTC. The chain uses TRBV15 and TRBJ2-1; 11 bases are shared with TRBD2. Losses at the gene ends were 0 bases for V and 6 bases for J; bases not matched to a gene: 1. CDR3 length: 15 amino acids. In germline, CDR1 is LNHNV, CDR2 YYDKDF (reference sequence).

The genes are TRBV2 and TRBJ1-1, with D maybe TRBD1 (6 bases). Germline V gene sequence: CDR1 SNHLY, CDR2 FYNNEI. The CDR3 is made up of 14 amino acids. V lost 9 bases to trimming and J lost 3 bases, with 17 bases between them. CDR3 bases: TGTGCCAGGCAGACACGGCCAGGGGACACTGAAGCTTTCTTT. Residues: CARQTRPGDTEAFF.